This T cell receptor beta chain was found in a study of vaccination and CD4 T cells after COVID-19. At the level of the study: Overlapping SARS-CoV-2, HCoV-NL63, HCoV-OC43 and HCoV-229E spike peptides stimulated the cells. No peptide, an HIV-1 Nef pool, or a CEFX pool was what each control culture received.

Findings and limits, study-wide: Convalescent patients gained a median 86.3% of their reactive clones only post-vaccination.

The Oncomine TCR Beta short-read assay sequenced DNA from cultured CD4+ T cells. In this case, cultured CD4+ T cells provided the extracted genomic DNA. Via MiXCR, TCRdb re-called the PCR reads, giving one row per CDR3 protein. This sample has 8,000 to 10,000 distinct CDR3 sequences; nearly 35% occur once, and the top ten carry 15%. A note on this clonotype: Its target is unknown.

Treatment denoted: 10-day PBMC culture with coronavirus spike peptide pools or control peptides (ViraFEST assay). Unexposed donor CD4+ T cells predated the COVID-19 pandemic, collected 2011-2018. IL-2 at around 10 IU/ml and peptide pools at approximately 10 ug/ml were added to PBMCs cultured at roughly 2 million per well. The clonotype was recovered from a human donor in good health. The sample was CD4+ T cells from blood, cultured in vitro.

In nucleotides, the CDR3 is TGCAGTGCTACCAAAGACAACAGGGTCTACAATGAGCAGTTCTTC. Translating gives CSATKDNRVYNEQFF. V is TRBV20-1 and J is TRBJ2-1; a possible D gene is TRBD1 (6 bases). Deletions cut 4 bases from V and 3 bases from J, with 16 bases between. Germline-derived CDR1 and CDR2 are DFQATT and SNEGSKA (reference sequence). The CDR3 loop spans 15 amino acids.